This TCR beta chain was sequenced in a study of shared clonotypes between healthy human individuals. V lost 1 base, J lost 5 bases, and 11 bases lay in between. The CDR3 totals 15 residues. Germline V gives CDR1 MNHEY, CDR2 SVGAGI. TCRdb's copy holds only in-frame clones and misses some; the assay was immunoSEQ multiplex PCR. The data hold around 500,000 clones, with about three quarters observed a single time. The TCR sequence derives from a woman aged 40 to 50 in good health. Some clones in this sample may be carry-over from other donors' samples. Source material: PBMCs. J is TRBJ2-2 and V is TRBV6-5; D not resolved. The CDR3 spells CASSYLDPPTGELFF. The CDR3 nucleotides are TGTGCCAGCAGTTACTTGGACCCGCCTACCGGGGAGCTGTTTTTT.